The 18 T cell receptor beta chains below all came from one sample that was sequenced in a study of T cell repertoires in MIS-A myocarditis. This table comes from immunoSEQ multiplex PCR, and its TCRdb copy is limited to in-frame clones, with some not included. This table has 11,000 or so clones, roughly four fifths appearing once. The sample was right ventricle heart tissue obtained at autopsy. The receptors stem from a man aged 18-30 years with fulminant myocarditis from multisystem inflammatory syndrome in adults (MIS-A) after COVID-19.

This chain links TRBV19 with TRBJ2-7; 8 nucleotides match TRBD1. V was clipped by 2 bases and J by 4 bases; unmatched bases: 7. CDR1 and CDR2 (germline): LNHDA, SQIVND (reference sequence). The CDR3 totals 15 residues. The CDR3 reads CASSILTGGVYEQYF. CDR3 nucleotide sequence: TGTGCCAGTAGTATATTAACAGGGGGAGTGTACGAGCAGTACTTC.

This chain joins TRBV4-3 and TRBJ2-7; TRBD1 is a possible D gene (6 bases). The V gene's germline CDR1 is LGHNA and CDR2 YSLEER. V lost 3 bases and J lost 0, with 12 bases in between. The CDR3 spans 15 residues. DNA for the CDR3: TGCGCCAGCAGCCATAGAGGACAGAGCTCCTACGAGCAGTACTTC. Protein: CASSHRGQSSYEQYF.

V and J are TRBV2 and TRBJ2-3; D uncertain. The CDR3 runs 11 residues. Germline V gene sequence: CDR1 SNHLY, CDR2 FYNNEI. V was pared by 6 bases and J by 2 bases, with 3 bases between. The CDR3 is CASRYTDTQYF. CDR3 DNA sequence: TGTGCCAGCAGGTACACAGATACGCAGTATTTT.

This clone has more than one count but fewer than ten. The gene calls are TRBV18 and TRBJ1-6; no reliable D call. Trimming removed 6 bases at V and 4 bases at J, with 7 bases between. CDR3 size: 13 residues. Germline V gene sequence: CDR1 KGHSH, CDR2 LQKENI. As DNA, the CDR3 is TGTGCCAGCTCTAGCAGTTATAATTCACCCCTCCACTTT. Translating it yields CASSSSYNSPLHF.

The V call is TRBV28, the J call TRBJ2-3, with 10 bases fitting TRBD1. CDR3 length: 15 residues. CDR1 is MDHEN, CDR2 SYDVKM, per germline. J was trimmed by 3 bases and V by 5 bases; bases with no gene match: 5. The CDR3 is CASSQTGGLTDTQYF. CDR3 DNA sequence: TGTGCCAGCAGTCAGACAGGGGGCTTGACAGATACGCAGTATTTT.

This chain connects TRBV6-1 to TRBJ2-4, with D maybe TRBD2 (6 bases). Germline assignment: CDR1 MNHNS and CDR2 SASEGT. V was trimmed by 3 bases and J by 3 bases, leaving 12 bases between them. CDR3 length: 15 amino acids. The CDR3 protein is CASSDGGYGKNIQYF. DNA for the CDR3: TGTGCCAGCAGTGATGGGGGGTACGGCAAAAACATTCAGTACTTC.

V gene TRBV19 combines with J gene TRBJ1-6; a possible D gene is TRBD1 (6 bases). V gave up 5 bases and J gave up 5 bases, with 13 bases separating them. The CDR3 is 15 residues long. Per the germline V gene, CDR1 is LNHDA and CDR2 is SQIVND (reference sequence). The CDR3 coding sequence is TGTGCCAGTAGTCCCTACAGGGAGAATAATTCACCCCTCCACTTT. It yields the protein CASSPYRENNSPLHF.

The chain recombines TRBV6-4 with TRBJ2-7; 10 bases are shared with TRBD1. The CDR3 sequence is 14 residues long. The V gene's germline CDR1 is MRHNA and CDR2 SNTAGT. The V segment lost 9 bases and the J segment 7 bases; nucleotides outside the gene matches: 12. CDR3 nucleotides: TGTGCCAGGGTAAGGACAGGGGGTGTGTATGAGCAGTACTTC. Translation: CARVRTGGVYEQYF.

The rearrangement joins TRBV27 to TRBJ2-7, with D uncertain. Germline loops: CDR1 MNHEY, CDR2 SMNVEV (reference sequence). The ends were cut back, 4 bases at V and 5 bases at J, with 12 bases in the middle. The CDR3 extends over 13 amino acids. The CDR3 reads CASSSFTINEQYF. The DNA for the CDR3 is TGTGCCAGCAGTTCGTTTACTATAAACGAGCAGTACTTC.

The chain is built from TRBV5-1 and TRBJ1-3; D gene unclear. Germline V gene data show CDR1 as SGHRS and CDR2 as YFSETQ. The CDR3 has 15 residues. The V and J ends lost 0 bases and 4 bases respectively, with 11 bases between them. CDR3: CASSLDSSGGNTIYF. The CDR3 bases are TGCGCCAGCAGCTTGGACAGCTCAGGAGGAAACACCATATATTTT.

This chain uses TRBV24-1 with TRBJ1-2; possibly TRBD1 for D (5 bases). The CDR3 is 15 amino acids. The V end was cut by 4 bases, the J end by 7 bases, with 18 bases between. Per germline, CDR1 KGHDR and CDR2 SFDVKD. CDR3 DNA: TGTGCCACCAGTGACCCACGGCGGGGGGAACTTGGCTACACCTTC. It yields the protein CATSDPRRGELGYTF.

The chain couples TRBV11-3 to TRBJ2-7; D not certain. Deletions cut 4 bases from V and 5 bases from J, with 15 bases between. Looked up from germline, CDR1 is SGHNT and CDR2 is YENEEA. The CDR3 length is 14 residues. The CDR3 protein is CASSSLETPNEQYF. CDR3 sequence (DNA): TGTGCCAGCAGCTCACTTGAGACACCTAACGAGCAGTACTTC.

CDR3 sequence: CASSLGIVAAGYGYTF. The CDR3 nucleotides read TGTGCCAGCAGCTTAGGGATTGTTGCGGCGGGCTATGGCTACACCTTC. The rearrangement uses TRBV7-9 and TRBJ1-2; no definite D call. V lost 1 base and J 4 bases, leaving 16 bases between the germline ends. This CDR3 has 16 amino acids. The germline V gene has CDR1 SEHNR and CDR2 FQNEAQ (reference sequence).

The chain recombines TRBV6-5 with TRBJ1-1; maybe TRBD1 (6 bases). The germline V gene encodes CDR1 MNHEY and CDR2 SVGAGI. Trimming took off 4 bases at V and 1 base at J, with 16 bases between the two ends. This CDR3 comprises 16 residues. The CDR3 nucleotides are TGTGCCAGCAGTTCGACAGCTAAGGGACAGAACACTGAAGCTTTCTTT. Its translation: CASSSTAKGQNTEAFF.

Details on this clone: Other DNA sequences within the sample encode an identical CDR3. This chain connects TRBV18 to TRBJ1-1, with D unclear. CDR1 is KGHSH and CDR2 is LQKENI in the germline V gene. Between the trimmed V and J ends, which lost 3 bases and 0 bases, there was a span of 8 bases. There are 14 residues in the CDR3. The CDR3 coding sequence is TGTGCCAGCTCACCGGGAATCATGAACACTGAAGCTTTCTTT. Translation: CASSPGIMNTEAFF. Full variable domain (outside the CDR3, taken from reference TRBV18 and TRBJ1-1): NAGVMQNPRHLVRRRGQEARLRCSPMKGHSHVYWYRQLPEEGLKFMVYLQKENIIDESGMPKERFSAEFPKEGPSILRIQQVVRGDSAAYFCASSPGIMNTEAFFGQGTRLTVV.

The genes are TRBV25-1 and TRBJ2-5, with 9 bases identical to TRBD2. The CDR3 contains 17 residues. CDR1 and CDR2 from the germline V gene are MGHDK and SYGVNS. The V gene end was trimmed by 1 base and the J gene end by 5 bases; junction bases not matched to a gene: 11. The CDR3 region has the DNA TGTGCCAGCAGTGAATTAGGGGGGCGGGAGGGCCCGGAGACCCAGTACTTC. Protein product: CASSELGGREGPETQYF. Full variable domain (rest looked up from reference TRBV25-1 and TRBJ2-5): EADIYQTPRYLVIGTGKKITLECSQTMGHDKMYWYQQDPGMELHLIHYSYGVNSTEKGDLSSESTVSRIRTEHFPLTLESARPSHTSQYLCASSELGGREGPETQYFGPGTRLLVL.

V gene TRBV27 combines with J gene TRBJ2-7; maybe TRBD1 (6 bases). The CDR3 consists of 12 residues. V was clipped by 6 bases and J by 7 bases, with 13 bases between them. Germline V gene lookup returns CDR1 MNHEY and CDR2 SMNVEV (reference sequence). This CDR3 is CASRRGKREQYF. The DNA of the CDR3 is TGTGCCAGCAGAAGGGGGAAGAGGGAGCAGTACTTC.

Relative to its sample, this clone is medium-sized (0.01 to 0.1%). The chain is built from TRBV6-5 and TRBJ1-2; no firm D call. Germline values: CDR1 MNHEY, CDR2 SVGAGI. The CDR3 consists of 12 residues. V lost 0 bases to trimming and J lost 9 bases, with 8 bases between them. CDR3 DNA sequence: TGTGCCAGCAGTTACTCGTTGAATAGCTACACCTTC. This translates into CASSYSLNSYTF.